Below, 10 T cell receptor beta chains from the same sample are listed, as sequenced in a study of T cell responses to AZD1222 COVID-19 vaccine. Profiled with immunoSEQ multiplex PCR; TCRdb holds only in-frame clones, not every one. The profile shows about 160,000 clones, around 92% of them singletons. This specimen was peripheral blood, taken on day 0 of AZD1222 vaccination. These receptors came from an adult in good health.

The genes are TRBV11-2 and TRBJ2-3; D not resolved. Germline V CDR1 and CDR2: SGHAT, FQNNGV. The CDR3 totals 14 residues. Trimming removed 3 bases from V and 2 bases from J, with 9 bases in between. The CDR3 spells CASSLGQITDTQYF. The CDR3 DNA reads TGTGCCAGCAGCTTGGGTCAGATCACAGATACGCAGTATTTT. Variable domain in full (rest from reference TRBV11-2 and TRBJ2-3): EAGVAQSPRYKIIEKRQSVAFWCNPISGHATLYWYQQILGQGPKLLIQFQNNGVVDDSQLPKDRFSAERLKGVDSTLKIQPAKLEDSAVYLCASSLGQITDTQYFGPGTRLTVL.

This clone was observed a single time. The V and J genes are TRBV2 and TRBJ2-7, with 7 bases fitting TRBD1. V was clipped by 4 bases and J by 3 bases; unmatched bases: 3. Germline CDR1 SNHLY, CDR2 FYNNEI. The CDR3 covers 13 residues. CDR3 nucleotides: TGTGCCAGCAGTGGAGGACAGGTCTACGAGCAGTACTTC. Protein product: CASSGGQVYEQYF.

This sequence joins TRBV27 and TRBJ1-6, with a tentative D call TRBD1 (5 bases). This CDR3 has 15 residues. In germline, CDR1 is MNHEY, CDR2 SMNVEV (reference sequence). Between the trimmed V and J ends, which lost 3 bases and 8 bases, there was a span of 14 bases. CDR3 region: CASSFIGGNYSPLHF. CDR3 coding DNA: TGTGCCAGCAGTTTCATCGGGGGAAACTATTCACCCCTCCACTTT.

The count of this clone is one. V gene TRBV14 combines with J gene TRBJ2-2, with D possibly being TRBD1 (7 bases). This CDR3 has 14 amino acids. Germline values: CDR1 SGHDN, CDR2 FVKESK. V lost 6 bases, J lost 7 bases, and 15 bases lay in between. The CDR3 sequence is CASSRSGGYGELFF. The CDR3, as DNA: TGTGCCAGCAGTCGCTCAGGGGGGTACGGGGAGCTGTTTTTT. The full variable domain, rest sourced from reference TRBV14 and TRBJ2-2, is EAGVTQFPSHSVIEKGQTVTLRCDPISGHDNLYWYRRVMGKEIKFLLHFVKESKQDESGMPNNRFLAERTGGTYSTLKVQPAELEDSGVYFCASSRSGGYGELFFGEGSRLTVL.

V is TRBV18 and J is TRBJ1-1; D possibly corresponds to TRBD1 (6 bases). The germline V and J ends were trimmed by 0 bases and 6 bases, with 11 bases remaining between them. Germline lookup yields CDR1 KGHSH and CDR2 LQKENI. This CDR3 has 14 amino acids. As DNA, the CDR3 is TGTGCCAGCTCACCACCGCCGGGGGGCTCTGAAGCTTTCTTT. Translated: CASSPPPGGSEAFF.

V is TRBV12-3 or TRBV12-4 and J is TRBJ1-5; D unresolved. The CDR3 is 12 amino acids. V shed 2 bases and J shed 6 bases, with 5 bases lying between them. This CDR3 reads CASSLNTQPQHF. CDR3 coding DNA: TGTGCCAGCAGTTTAAACACTCAGCCCCAGCATTTT.

The V call is TRBV27, the J call TRBJ1-2, with 12 bases matching TRBD1. Trimming at V came to 5 bases and at J to 8 bases, leaving 6 bases not matched to a gene. Per germline, CDR1 MNHEY and CDR2 SMNVEV (reference sequence). The CDR3 has 14 residues. The CDR3 protein is CASSLLGQGAGYTF. CDR3 nucleotides: TGTGCCAGCAGTCTATTGGGACAGGGGGCGGGCTACACCTTC.

This rearrangement joins TRBV7-2 to TRBJ1-2; no definite D call. Germline V gene sequence: CDR1 SGHTA, CDR2 FQGNSA. The germline V and J ends were trimmed by 2 bases and 5 bases, with 9 bases remaining between them. The CDR3 extends over 13 amino acids. The CDR3, as DNA: TGTGCCAGCAGCTTAAGCGCGGCTTATGGCTACACCTTC. Amino acids: CASSLSAAYGYTF.

The genes are TRBV12-3 or TRBV12-4 and TRBJ2-5; the D is unclear. This CDR3 has 12 amino acids. V lost 2 bases and J lost 5, with 6 bases in between. The CDR3 DNA is TGTGCCAGCAGTTTAAATTTGGAGACCCAGTACTTC. Residues: CASSLNLETQYF.

V is TRBV19 and J is TRBJ2-3; 16 positions agree with TRBD2. This CDR3 region has 17 residues. Trimming removed 5 bases from V and 4 bases from J; junction bases left unmatched: 6. Germline lookup yields CDR1 LNHDA and CDR2 SQIVND (reference sequence). In DNA form, the CDR3 reads TGTGCCAGTAGTGGGACTAGCGGGGGGGCCGGGGCAGATACGCAGTATTTT. Amino acids: CASSGTSGGAGADTQYF.